These T cell receptor beta chains were read from a single sample in a study of blood T cell repertoires in COVID-19. The method was immunoSEQ multiplex PCR; TCRdb's version includes in-frame clones alone and lacks a portion of them. The repertoire consists of 250,000 to 300,000 clones, with 85% occurring once and the leading ten covering 4.5% to 6%. Sequenced sample: peripheral blood. These receptors came from a man over 45 with active or convalescent COVID-19. The CDR3 runs from the conserved cysteine through the conserved F or W. A D gene is named only where the DNA matches it firmly. Some rows have no size entry. The others give once, few or many, or a class for an expanded clone.

D gene	clone size	V gene	J gene	CDR3 DNA	CDR3 protein
NA	NA	TRBV19	TRBJ1-5	TGTGCCAGTACCTTTACAGGAGGAGGGAATCAGCCCCAGCATTTT	CASTFTGGGNQPQHF
TRBD1	few	TRBV5-1	TRBJ1-1	TGCGCCAGCAGCCCGGGGACAGGGGCTAACACTGAAGCTTTCTTT	CASSPGTGANTEAFF
TRBD1	NA	TRBV25-1	TRBJ1-2	TGTGCCAGCACAGGGACAGGTGGGACGGGAGGCTACACCTTC	CASTGTGGTGGYTF
NA	NA	TRBV28	TRBJ2-3	TGTGCCAGCAGTTTATATTGGAGAGATACGCAGTATTTT	CASSLYWRDTQYF
NA	NA	TRBV5-4	TRBJ2-3	TGTGCCAGCAGCTTGGGAGGCACAGATACGCAGTATTTT	CASSLGGTDTQYF
NA	NA	TRBV20-1	TRBJ1-6	TGCAGTGCTAGTAACTTTGCGGATTCACCCCTCCACTTT	CSASNFADSPLHF
TRBD1	NA	TRBV5-6	TRBJ1-6	TGTGCCAGCAGTCCGACAGGGTTTGGTTCACCCCTCCACTTT	CASSPTGFGSPLHF
NA	NA	TRBV15	TRBJ2-2	TGTGCCACCAGCCCGGGGGACTCCACCGGGGAGCTGTTTTTT	CATSPGDSTGELFF
TRBD2	NA	TRBV9	TRBJ2-1	TGTGCCAGCAGCGGCAGCGGGGTACCAAATGAGCAGTTCTTC	CASSGSGVPNEQFF
TRBD1	NA	TRBV6-5	TRBJ1-6	TGTGCCAGCATCCGGGACAGGGGTTCACCCCTCCACTTT	CASIRDRGSPLHF
TRBD1	NA	TRBV27	TRBJ2-3	TGTGCCAGCAGTTTATCGGACAGGATCACAGATACGCAGTATTTT	CASSLSDRITDTQYF
TRBD1	NA	TRBV4-1	TRBJ1-6	TGCGCCAGCGCCCAGGGGACAGGGAATTCACCCCTCCACTTT	CASAQGTGNSPLHF
TRBD2	NA	TRBV7-2	TRBJ2-3	TGTGCCAGCAGCTTAGTCGTGACTAGCGGGAGGTTAAACACAGATACGCAGTATTTT	CASSLVVTSGRLNTDTQYF
NA	NA	TRBV5-6	TRBJ1-5	TGTGCCAGCAGCTTTTCGCGTATTGCGGGGCCCCAGCATTTT	CASSFSRIAGPQHF
NA	NA	TRBV6-2/TRBV6-3	TRBJ1-5	TGTGCCAGCAACCCCGGGAGGGGGACGGGGCCCCAGCATTTT	CASNPGRGTGPQHF
TRBD2	once	TRBV6-1	TRBJ2-5	TGTGCCAGCAGTGAAAGCGGGAGTGGAGAGACCCAGTACTTC	CASSESGSGETQYF
NA	few	TRBV10-3	TRBJ2-5	TGTGCCATCAGTCCGGGGGAGACCCAGTACTTC	CAISPGETQYF
TRBD1	NA	TRBV18	TRBJ2-7	TGTGCCAGCTCACCTCCACAAGGGACAGGGTACGAGCAGTACTTC	CASSPPQGTGYEQYF
NA	NA	TRBV6-5	TRBJ1-2	TGTGCCAGCAGCCTCAGGGTAAACTACGGCTACACCTTC	CASSLRVNYGYTF
NA	NA	TRBV19	TRBJ1-3	TGTGCCAGTAAAGGAGCCCACATGGGAAACACCATATATTTT	CASKGAHMGNTIYF
NA	few	TRBV6-5	TRBJ2-1	TGTGCCAGCAGTTACTCGGAGGGAAATGAGCAGTTCTTC	CASSYSEGNEQFF
TRBD1	few	TRBV5-4	TRBJ1-2	TGTGCCAGCAGCTTGGCCGGACAGGGCGGGGGCTACACCTTC	CASSLAGQGGGYTF
TRBD2	NA	TRBV24-1	TRBJ2-1	TGTGCCACCGCCCCCGCTAGCGGGTCATACAATGAGCAGTTCTTC	CATAPASGSYNEQFF
TRBD2	once	TRBV20-1	TRBJ2-5	TGCAGTGCTAGTAAGGGAGGGGAAGAGACCCAGTACTTC	CSASKGGEETQYF
NA	NA	TRBV27	TRBJ1-1	TGTGCCAGCAGTCGGCAGGGTCGGACTGAAGCTTTCTTT	CASSRQGRTEAFF
TRBD2	NA	TRBV28	TRBJ2-1	TGTGCGACGGGAGGGCCTAATGAGCAGTTCTTC	CATGGPNEQFF
TRBD1	NA	TRBV12-3/TRBV12-4	TRBJ2-5	TGTGCCAGCAGTGACAGGGCAAAGACCCAGTACTTC	CASSDRAKTQYF
TRBD1	NA	TRBV4-1	TRBJ2-1	TGCGCCAGCAGCCTAGACAGGGCAGGTGAGCAGTTCTTC	CASSLDRAGEQFF
TRBD2	NA	TRBV9	TRBJ2-3	TGTGCCAGCAGCCTAGCGGGAGGCCGCACAGATACGCAGTATTTT	CASSLAGGRTDTQYF
NA	NA	TRBV29-1	TRBJ2-1	TGCAGCGTTGATTTTAGGCGCGGCGTTCCTCTTCAGTTCTTC	CSVDFRRGVPLQFF
TRBD2	NA	TRBV19	TRBJ2-2	TGTGCCAGTAGTCCGAGCGGGAGGGCCACCGGGGAGCTGTTTTTT	CASSPSGRATGELFF
TRBD2	NA	TRBV6-1	TRBJ2-1	TGTGCCAGCAGTGAAGCCCCGGGACTAGCGGGAGTGGCGAATGAGCAGTTCTTC	CASSEAPGLAGVANEQFF
NA	NA	TRBV6-2/TRBV6-3	TRBJ1-2	TGTGCCAGCAGTTACAAGGGGAAAGTCCATGGCTACACCTTC	CASSYKGKVHGYTF
TRBD2	NA	TRBV27	TRBJ2-3	TGTGCCAGCAGTAGGGGGACTAGTCCAGATACGCAGTATTTT	CASSRGTSPDTQYF
TRBD1	NA	TRBV7-9	TRBJ2-1	TGTGCCAGCATCCGGACAGGGGGCTCCTACAATGAGCAGTTCTTC	CASIRTGGSYNEQFF
NA	NA	TRBV15	TRBJ1-5	TGTGCCACCAGCAGAGACAGGTATAGCAATCAGCCCCAGCATTTT	CATSRDRYSNQPQHF